This T cell receptor beta chain was captured in a study of T-cell memory formation after mild COVID-19. General study results and limits: Some clones that responded were present in memory (sampled pre-infection), which suggests cross-reactive memory joined.

About this clonotype itself: Its specificity is unknown.

The CDR3 sequence is 16 residues long. The V segment lost 6 bases and the J segment 7 bases; nucleotides outside the gene matches: 10. Looked up from germline, CDR1 is SNHLY and CDR2 is FYNNEI. TCRdb processed the 5' RACE reads anew with MiXCR; each CDR3 protein has one entry. The data show roughly 130,000 distinct CDR3 sequences, about a sixth seen once. The material sequenced was PBMCs or a T cell subset sorted from them (not recorded which). V gene TRBV2 combines with J gene TRBJ2-1; TRBD2 matches 12 bases. This TCR was sampled from an adult woman who had mild COVID-19 (a few samples of this study predate the infection). Cell type and time point are not known. CDR3 in DNA: TGTGCCAGCAGACGCATCGCTAGCGGGAGGGGGAATGAGCAGTTCTTC. Protein: CASRRIASGRGNEQFF.